This T cell receptor (beta chain) is drawn from a study of blood T cell repertoires in COVID-19 (dated by TCRdb to 2020 to 2021). Some background on the complete study: Collaborator samples came from the United States, Italy and Spain and covered acute and convalescent phases of COVID-19. HLA class I and class II types, where available, came from metadata supplied by the sample provider rather than from assay-based typing. The repertoires were released in a freely available public database intended as a resource for research on the immune response to SARS-CoV-2. The sample metadata nearly always contained a de-identified subject ID, COVID-19 status, age in years and sex. Deeply sampled blood TCRbeta repertoires from subjects exposed to, actively infected with, or recovered from COVID-19 were included in the dataset. The samples were drawn from two sources: the first 160 participants of the ongoing ImmuneRACE study, and 950 to 1,500 subjects contributed by 6 global collaborators. The material from the prospective study consisted of cDNA or gDNA derived from T cells, B-cell-depleted T cells, or PBMCs.

On this clone itself: The antigen it binds to is not known. The sample holds no much larger clone one base away, and base qualities are not on file.

TCRbeta CDR3 regions were amplified from genomic DNA by means of the immunoSEQ Assay, a bias-controlled multiplex PCR. Concerning the study's data processing: The number of nucleated cells in each sample was estimated from the amplification of reference gene primers within the assay. Sequence reads were collapsed and filtered to measure the absolute abundance of every unique TCRbeta CDR3 rearrangement. For each sample, productive Simpson clonality was calculated as the square root of Simpson's diversity index over productive rearrangements. Not all clones reach the TCRdb copy of this immuneACCESS table, which keeps in-frame sequences only. Checked studies attribute under half of the gap to unresolved V genes and leave the rest unexplained. V, J and clone size are taken as reported in that table, and D and trimming were inferred from the DNA itself. This sample lists tens of thousands of clones; around 90% were detected once. In total, the top ten clones hold under 8.5% of the sample.

Collaborating institutions collected whole blood in K2EDTA tubes following their own protocols. For TCRbeta analysis, collaborators shipped samples as frozen whole blood, isolated PBMCs, or DNA extracted from either of those sample types. On the study overall, not on this receptor specifically: Clinical and demographic metadata were provided uncurated, with the amount varying by source and participant.

In the germline V gene, CDR1 corresponds to MNHGY and CDR2 to SVAAGI. V is pared back by 6 bases and J by 7 bases, with 16 bases lying between the germline termini. The CDR3 sequence holds 14 residues, the cysteine and phenylalanine included. Only CDR3 DNA is held: 42 bases, read in frame from base 1. The receptor was isolated from a man older than 75 with active or convalescent COVID-19. In this chain, TRBV6-9 is recombined with TRBJ2-1, with TRBD2 perhaps the D gene, on 7 matching bases. The sequenced sample consisted of peripheral blood. The CDR3 reads CASSHGEGENEQFF. The nucleotides are TGTGCCAGCAGCCATGGGGAGGGGGAGAATGAGCAGTTCTTC.